This TCR beta chain stems from a study of Tregs in tolerant kidney transplant recipients. CD4+CD25+CD127- Tregs, CD4+CD25- non-Tregs, CD4 and CD8 cells were sorted. Profiling relied on immunoSEQ multiplex PCR, and the TCRdb table lists in-frame clones only, not all of them. The sample has about 100,000 clones, nearly 90% seen once. A remark on this clone: Its antigen is not identified.

Study-wide points: The most relevant donor-specific Treg TCRbeta repertoire apparently came from expansion with activated donor B cells. No direct test of biological reproducibility was done here.

The CDR3 is made up of 19 amino acids. Per germline, CDR1 SGHAT and CDR2 FQNNGV. Between the trimmed V and J ends, which lost 5 bases and 4 bases, there was a span of 28 bases. The receptor's source is a human donor who received a combined kidney and bone marrow transplant. The source was CD4+ T cells from blood, collected before the transplant. The chain uses TRBV11-2 and TRBJ2-3, with D tentatively TRBD1 (8 bases). The CDR3 DNA sequence: TGTGCCAGCAGCCCTCTTTACAGTCATCGACAGGGGAGGGCAGATACGCAGTATTTT. It encodes CASSPLYSHRQGRADTQYF.